Below are 5 T cell receptor beta chains sequenced from a single sample in a study. Via MiXCR, TCRdb re-called the RT-PCR reads, giving one row per CDR3 protein. The data show hundreds of thousands of distinct CDR3 sequences, 14% seen once. The sequenced sample was memory CD4+ T cells from blood. These receptors were collected from a female donor in good health, serving as a healthy control.

This clonotype was recorded a few times. J is TRBJ2-5 and V is TRBV27, with TRBD2 matching 7 bases. CDR1 is MNHEY and CDR2 is SMNVEV in the germline V gene (reference sequence). J lost 4 bases, V lost 3 bases, and 5 bases had no gene match. This CDR3 is 14 amino acids long. CDR3 sequence (DNA): TGTGCCAGCAGTTTCGGGAGGTACAGAGAGACCCAGTACTTC. Its protein product is CASSFGRYRETQYF.

The chain links TRBV28 to TRBJ2-3, with 11 bases identical to TRBD2. Trimming took 5 bases from V and 5 from J; bases not matched to a gene: 9. This CDR3 contains 16 residues. Per the germline V gene, CDR1 is MDHEN and CDR2 is SYDVKM. Here the CDR3 reads CASSLLAGAPRDTQYF. In DNA, the CDR3 is TGTGCCAGCAGTCTACTAGCGGGAGCCCCCCGAGATACGCAGTATTTT.

In its sample, this clonotype was seen many times. This rearrangement joins TRBV20-1 to TRBJ1-5, with 8 nucleotides matching TRBD1. Germline V lookup: CDR1 DFQATT, CDR2 SNEGSKA (reference sequence). CDR3 length: 17 residues. Trimming removed 1 base from V and 0 bases from J; junction bases left unmatched: 8. The CDR3 here is CSARAIDRGGSNQPQHF. Here the CDR3 DNA reads TGCAGTGCTAGAGCTATTGACAGGGGAGGTAGCAATCAGCCCCAGCATTTT.

Only a few counts were recorded for this clonotype. This chain links TRBV3-1 with TRBJ1-1; TRBD1 aligns across 9 bases. Germline trimming cut 1 base from V and 9 bases from J; bases unmatched to any gene: 9. Per germline, CDR1 LGHDT and CDR2 YNNKEL (reference sequence). This CDR3 spans 15 amino acids. CDR3 DNA: TGTGCCAGCAGCCAAGGGGAGACAGGGGGAATCAAAGCTTTCTTT. It encodes CASSQGETGGIKAFF.

The genes are TRBV20-1 and TRBJ2-5; D remains unclear. CDR1 and CDR2 from the germline V gene are DFQATT and SNEGSKA (reference sequence). The CDR3 covers 12 residues. The ends were cut back, 3 bases at V and 1 base at J, with 6 bases in the middle. The CDR3 DNA reads TGCAGTGCTAGGAAATTCCAAGAGACCCAGTACTTC. It is translated as CSARKFQETQYF.